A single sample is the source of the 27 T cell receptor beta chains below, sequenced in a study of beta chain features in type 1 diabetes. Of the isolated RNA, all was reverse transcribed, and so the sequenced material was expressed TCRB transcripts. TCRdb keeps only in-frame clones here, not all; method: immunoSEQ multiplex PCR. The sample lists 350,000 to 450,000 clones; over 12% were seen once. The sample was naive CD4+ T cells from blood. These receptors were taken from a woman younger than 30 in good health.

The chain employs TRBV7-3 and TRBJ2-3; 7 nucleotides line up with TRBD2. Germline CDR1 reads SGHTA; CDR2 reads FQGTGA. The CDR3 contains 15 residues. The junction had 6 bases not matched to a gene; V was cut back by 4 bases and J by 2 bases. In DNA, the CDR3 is TGTGCCAGCAGCTCTCAAGCGGGAATCACAGATACGCAGTATTTT. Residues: CASSSQAGITDTQYF.

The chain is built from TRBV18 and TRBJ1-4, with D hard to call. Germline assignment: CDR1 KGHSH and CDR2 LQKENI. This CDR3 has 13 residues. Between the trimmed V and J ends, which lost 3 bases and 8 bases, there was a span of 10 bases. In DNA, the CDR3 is TGTGCCAGCTCACCTCAGGCATCGGAAAAACTGTTTTTT. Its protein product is CASSPQASEKLFF.

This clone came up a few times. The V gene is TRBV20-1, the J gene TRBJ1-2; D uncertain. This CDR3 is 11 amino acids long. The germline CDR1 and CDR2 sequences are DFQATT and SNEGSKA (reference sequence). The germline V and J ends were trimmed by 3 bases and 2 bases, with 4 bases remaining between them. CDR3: CSARENYGYTF. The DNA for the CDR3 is TGCAGTGCTAGGGAGAACTATGGCTACACCTTC.

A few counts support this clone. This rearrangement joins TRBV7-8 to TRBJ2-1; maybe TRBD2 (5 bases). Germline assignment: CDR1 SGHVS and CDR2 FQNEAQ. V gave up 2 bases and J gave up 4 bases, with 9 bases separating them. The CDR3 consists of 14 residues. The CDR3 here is CASSLSTRYNEQFF. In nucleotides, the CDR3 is TGTGCCAGCAGCTTATCCACTAGATACAATGAGCAGTTCTTC.

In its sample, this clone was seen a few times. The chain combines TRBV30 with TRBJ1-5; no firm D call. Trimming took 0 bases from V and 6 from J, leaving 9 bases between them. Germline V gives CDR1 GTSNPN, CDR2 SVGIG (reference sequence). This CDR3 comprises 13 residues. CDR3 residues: CAWSVVSSQPQHF. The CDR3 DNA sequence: TGTGCCTGGAGTGTAGTATCGAGTCAGCCCCAGCATTTT.

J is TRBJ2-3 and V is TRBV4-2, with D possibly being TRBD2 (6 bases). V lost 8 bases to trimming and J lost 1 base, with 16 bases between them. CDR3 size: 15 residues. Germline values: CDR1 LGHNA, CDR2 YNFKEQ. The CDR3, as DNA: TGTGCCAGCGGTTCGTCGCGGGACCGCACAGATACGCAGTATTTT. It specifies CASGSSRDRTDTQYF.

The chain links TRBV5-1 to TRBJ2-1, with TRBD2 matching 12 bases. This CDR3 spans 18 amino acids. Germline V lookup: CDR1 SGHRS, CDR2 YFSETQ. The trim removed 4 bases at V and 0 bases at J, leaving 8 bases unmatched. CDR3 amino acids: CASSPRTSGMSSYNEQFF. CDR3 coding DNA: TGCGCCAGCAGCCCAAGGACTAGCGGGATGAGCTCCTACAATGAGCAGTTCTTC.

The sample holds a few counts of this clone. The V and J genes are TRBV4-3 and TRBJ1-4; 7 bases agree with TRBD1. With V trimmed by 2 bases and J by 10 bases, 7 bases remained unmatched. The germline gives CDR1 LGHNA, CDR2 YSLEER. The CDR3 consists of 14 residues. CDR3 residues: CASSQTGVGGKLFF. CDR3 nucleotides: TGCGCCAGCAGCCAAACAGGGGTAGGAGGAAAACTGTTTTTT.

This chain's CDR3 is CASRPRGTYGYTF. For the CDR3, the DNA is TGTGCCTCACGCCCCAGGGGAACCTATGGCTACACCTTC. The chain employs TRBV30 and TRBJ1-2, with D perhaps TRBD1 (6 bases). CDR3 size: 13 residues. V lost 7 bases and J 4 bases, leaving 16 bases between the germline ends. CDR1 is GTSNPN and CDR2 is SVGIG in the germline V gene (reference sequence). Based on the CDR3 plus reference TRBV30 and TRBJ1-2, the full variable domain is SQTIHQWPATLVQPVGSPLSLECTVEGTSNPNLYWYRQAAGRGLQLLFYSVGIGQISSEVPQNLSASRPQDRQFILSSKKLLLSDSGFYLCASRPRGTYGYTFGSGTRLTVV.

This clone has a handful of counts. The CDR3 loop is CASSGTGVAFF. In DNA form, the CDR3 reads TGTGCCAGCAGTGGGACAGGGGTGGCTTTCTTT. J is TRBJ1-1 and V is TRBV25-1; 9 bases agree with TRBD1. Germline V gene sequence: CDR1 MGHDK, CDR2 SYGVNS. J gave up 11 bases and V 4 bases, and 2 bases lay outside the gene matches. The CDR3 consists of 11 residues.

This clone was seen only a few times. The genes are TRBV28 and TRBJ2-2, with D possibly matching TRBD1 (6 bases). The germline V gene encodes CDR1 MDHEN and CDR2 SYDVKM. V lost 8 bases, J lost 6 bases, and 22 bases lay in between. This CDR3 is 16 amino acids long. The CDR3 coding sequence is TGTGCCAGCTCCCCTACCCGACAGGATAGGGCCGGGGAGCTGTTTTTT. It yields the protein CASSPTRQDRAGELFF.

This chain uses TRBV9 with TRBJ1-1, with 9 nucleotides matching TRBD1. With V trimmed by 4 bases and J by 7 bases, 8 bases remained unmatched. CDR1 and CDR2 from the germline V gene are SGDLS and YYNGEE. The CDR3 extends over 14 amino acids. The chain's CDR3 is CASSTQPGQGEAFF. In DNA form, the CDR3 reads TGTGCCAGCAGCACACAACCGGGACAGGGTGAAGCTTTCTTT.

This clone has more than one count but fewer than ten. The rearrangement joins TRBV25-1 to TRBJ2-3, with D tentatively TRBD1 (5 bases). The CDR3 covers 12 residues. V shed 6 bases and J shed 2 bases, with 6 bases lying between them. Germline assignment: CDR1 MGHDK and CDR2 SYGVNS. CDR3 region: CASRGDTDTQYF. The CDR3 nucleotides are TGTGCCAGCAGAGGGGACACAGATACGCAGTATTTT.

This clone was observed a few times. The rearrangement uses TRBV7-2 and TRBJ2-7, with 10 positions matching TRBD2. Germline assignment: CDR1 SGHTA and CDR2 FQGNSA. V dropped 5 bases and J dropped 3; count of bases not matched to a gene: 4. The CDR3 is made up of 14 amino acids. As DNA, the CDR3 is TGTGCCAGCAGCCTGACTAGCGGGTTCTACGAGCAGTACTTC. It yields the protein CASSLTSGFYEQYF.

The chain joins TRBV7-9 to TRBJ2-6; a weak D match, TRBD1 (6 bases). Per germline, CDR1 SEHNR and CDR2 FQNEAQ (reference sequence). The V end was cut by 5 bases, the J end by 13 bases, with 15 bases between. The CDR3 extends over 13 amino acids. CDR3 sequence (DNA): TGTGCCAGCAGCCGTGGGACATCCGAAGTCCTGACTTTC. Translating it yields CASSRGTSEVLTF.

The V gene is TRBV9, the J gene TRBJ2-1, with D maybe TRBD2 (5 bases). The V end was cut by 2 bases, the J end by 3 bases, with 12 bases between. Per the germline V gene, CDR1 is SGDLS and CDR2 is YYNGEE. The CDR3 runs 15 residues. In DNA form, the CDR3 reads TGTGCCAGCAGCGTCTCCCCAAGCGGCTACAATGAGCAGTTCTTC. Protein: CASSVSPSGYNEQFF. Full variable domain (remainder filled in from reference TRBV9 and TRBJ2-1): DSGVTQTPKHLITATGQRVTLRCSPRSGDLSVYWYQQSLDQGLQFLIQYYNGEERAKGNILERFSAQQFPDLHSELNLSSLELGDSALYFCASSVSPSGYNEQFFGPGTRLTVL.

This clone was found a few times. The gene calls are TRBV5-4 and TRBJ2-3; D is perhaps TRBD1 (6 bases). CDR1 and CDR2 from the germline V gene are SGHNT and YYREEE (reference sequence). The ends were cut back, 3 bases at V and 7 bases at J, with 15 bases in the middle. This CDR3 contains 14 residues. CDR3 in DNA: TGTGCCAGCAGCTGGGAACAGGGCCAGTATACGCAGTATTTT. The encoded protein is CASSWEQGQYTQYF.

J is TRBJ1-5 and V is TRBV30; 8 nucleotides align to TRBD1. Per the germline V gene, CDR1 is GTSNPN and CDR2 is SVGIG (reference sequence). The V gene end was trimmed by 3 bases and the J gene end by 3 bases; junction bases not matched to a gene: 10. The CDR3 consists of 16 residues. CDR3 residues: CAWRISRGRDNQPQHF. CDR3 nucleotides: TGTGCCTGGAGGATATCCAGGGGGCGAGACAATCAGCCCCAGCATTTT.

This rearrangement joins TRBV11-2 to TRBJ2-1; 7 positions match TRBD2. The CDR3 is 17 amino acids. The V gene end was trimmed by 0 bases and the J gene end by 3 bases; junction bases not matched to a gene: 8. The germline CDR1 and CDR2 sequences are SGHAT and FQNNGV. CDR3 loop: CASSLDSRASGYNEQFF. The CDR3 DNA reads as TGTGCCAGCAGCTTAGATAGTAGGGCTAGCGGCTACAATGAGCAGTTCTTC.

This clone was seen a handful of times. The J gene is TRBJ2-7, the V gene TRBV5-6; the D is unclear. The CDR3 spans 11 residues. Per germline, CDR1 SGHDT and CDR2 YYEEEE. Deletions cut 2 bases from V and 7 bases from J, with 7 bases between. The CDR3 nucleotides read TGTGCCAGCAGCTTCACGGGTGAGCAGTACTTC. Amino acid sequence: CASSFTGEQYF.

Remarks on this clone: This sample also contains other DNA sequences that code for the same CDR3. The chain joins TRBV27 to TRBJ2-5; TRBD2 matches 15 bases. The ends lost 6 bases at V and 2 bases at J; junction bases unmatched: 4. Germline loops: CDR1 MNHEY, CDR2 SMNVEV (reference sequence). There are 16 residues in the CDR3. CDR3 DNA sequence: TGTGCCAGCAGCCTCGGACTAGCGGGAGGGCAAGAGACCCAGTACTTC. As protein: CASSLGLAGGQETQYF.

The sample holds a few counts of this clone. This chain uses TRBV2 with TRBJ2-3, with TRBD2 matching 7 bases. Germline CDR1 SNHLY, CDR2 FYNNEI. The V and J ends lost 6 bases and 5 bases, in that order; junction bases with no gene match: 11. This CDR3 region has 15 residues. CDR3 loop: CASRTREAERDTQYF. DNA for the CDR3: TGTGCCAGCAGAACCCGGGAGGCCGAACGAGATACGCAGTATTTT.

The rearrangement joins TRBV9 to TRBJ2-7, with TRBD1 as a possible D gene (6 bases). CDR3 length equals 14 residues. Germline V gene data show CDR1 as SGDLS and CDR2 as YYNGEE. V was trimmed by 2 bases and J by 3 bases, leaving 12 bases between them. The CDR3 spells CASSVLGTNYEQYF. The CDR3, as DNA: TGTGCCAGCAGCGTTCTCGGGACAAACTACGAGCAGTACTTC.

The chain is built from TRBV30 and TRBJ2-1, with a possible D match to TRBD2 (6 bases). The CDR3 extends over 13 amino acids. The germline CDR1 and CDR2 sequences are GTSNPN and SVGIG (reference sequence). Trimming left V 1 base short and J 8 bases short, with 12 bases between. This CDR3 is CAWSGGTYDEQFF. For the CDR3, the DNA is TGTGCCTGGAGTGGTGGGACTTATGATGAGCAGTTCTTC.

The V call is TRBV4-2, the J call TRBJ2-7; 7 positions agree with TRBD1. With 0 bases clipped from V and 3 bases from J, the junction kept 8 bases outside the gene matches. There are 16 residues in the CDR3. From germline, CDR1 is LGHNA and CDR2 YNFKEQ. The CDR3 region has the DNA TGTGCCAGCAGCCAAGATGTAAACAGGGGTGTCTACGAGCAGTACTTC. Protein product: CASSQDVNRGVYEQYF.

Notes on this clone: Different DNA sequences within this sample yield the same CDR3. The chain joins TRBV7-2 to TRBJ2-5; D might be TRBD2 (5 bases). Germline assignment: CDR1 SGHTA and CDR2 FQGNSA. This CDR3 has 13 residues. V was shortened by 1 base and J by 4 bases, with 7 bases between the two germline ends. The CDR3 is CASSLDRGETQYF. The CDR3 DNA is TGTGCCAGCAGCTTAGACCGGGGAGAGACCCAGTACTTC.

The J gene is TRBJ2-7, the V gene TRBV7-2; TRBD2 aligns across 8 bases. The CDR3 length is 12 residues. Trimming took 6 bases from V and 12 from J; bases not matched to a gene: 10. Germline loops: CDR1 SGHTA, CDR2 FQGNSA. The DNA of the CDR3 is TGTGCCAGCAGTCCTCAAGCGGGAGTTCCGTACTTC. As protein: CASSPQAGVPYF.